Below are 5 T cell receptor beta chains sequenced from a single sample in a study of blood T cell repertoires in COVID-19 (dated by TCRdb to 2018 to 2020). Library creation used the immunoSEQ multiplex PCR assay. Drawn from immuneACCESS, this table holds only the in-frame rearrangements with V and J called that TCRdb kept. Clones are partly lost; checked studies trace under half to an unresolved V gene and leave the rest unexplained. The sample data list 92,000 or so clones, and about two thirds of these were observed just once. The top ten clonotypes cover approximately 15% of the sample. Sequenced: peripheral blood. The receptors stem from an elderly woman with acute or convalescent COVID-19.

CDR3 sequence (DNA): TGTGCCAGCAGTGAAGCGCTTTTGGGCGGGGGGGATTACAATGAGCAGTTCTTC. Translation: CASSEALLGGGDYNEQFF. The chain joins TRBV2 to TRBJ2-1; TRBD2 matches 9 bases. The CDR3 is 18 amino acids. Germline V gene data show CDR1 as SNHLY and CDR2 as FYNNEI. V lost 0 bases and J lost 4; bases outside the gene matches: 10.

The V gene is TRBV5-6, the J gene TRBJ1-3, with TRBD1 matching 10 bases. Per germline, CDR1 SGHDT and CDR2 YYEEEE. The V segment lost 0 bases and the J segment 5 bases; nucleotides outside the gene matches: 5. This CDR3 spans 16 amino acids. The CDR3 loop reads CASSLVGQGNRNTIYF. The CDR3 DNA follows: TGTGCCAGCAGCTTGGTGGGACAGGGGAACCGAAACACCATATATTTT.

This chain links TRBV13 with TRBJ2-7; perhaps TRBD1 as D (6 bases). The length of the CDR3 is 16 residues. V was cut by 5 bases and J by 0 bases, with 17 bases left in between. Germline CDR1 reads PRHDT; CDR2 reads FYEKMQ (reference sequence). The CDR3 reads CASSPGVRVSSYEQYF. In DNA, the CDR3 is TGTGCCAGCAGCCCAGGGGTCCGGGTTAGCTCCTACGAGCAGTACTTC.

This clone was recorded a few times. J is TRBJ1-1 and V is TRBV4-3, with unresolved D. Germline CDR1 is LGHNA and CDR2 is YSLEER. The V end lost 0 bases, the J end lost 4 bases, and 6 bases lay between the germline ends. The CDR3 covers 13 residues. DNA of the CDR3: TGCGCCAGCAGCCAAGATTGGCTCACTGAAGCTTTCTTT. This translates into CASSQDWLTEAFF.

This chain connects TRBV18 to TRBJ2-7; 7 bases line up with TRBD1. V lost 3 bases and J lost 3; bases outside the gene matches: 2. The V gene's germline CDR1 is KGHSH and CDR2 LQKENI. The CDR3 loop spans 13 amino acids. CDR3 bases: TGTGCCAGCTCACCGACAGGGATCTACGAGCAGTACTTC. It specifies CASSPTGIYEQYF.